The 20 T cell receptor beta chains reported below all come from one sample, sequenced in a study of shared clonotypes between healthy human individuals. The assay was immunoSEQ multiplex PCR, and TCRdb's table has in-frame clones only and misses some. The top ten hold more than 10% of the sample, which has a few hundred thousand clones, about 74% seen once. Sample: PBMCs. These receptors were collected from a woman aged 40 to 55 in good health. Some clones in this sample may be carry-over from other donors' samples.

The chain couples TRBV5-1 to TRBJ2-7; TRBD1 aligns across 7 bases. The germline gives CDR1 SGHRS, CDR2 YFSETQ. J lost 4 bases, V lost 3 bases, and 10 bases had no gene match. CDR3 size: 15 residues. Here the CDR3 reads CASSSTPTGIYEQYF. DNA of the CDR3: TGCGCCAGCAGCTCGACCCCGACAGGGATTTACGAGCAGTACTTC. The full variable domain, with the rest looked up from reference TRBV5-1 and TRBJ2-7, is KAGVTQTPRYLIKTRGQQVTLSCSPISGHRSVSWYQQTPGQGLQFLFEYFSETQRNKGNFPGRFSGRQFSNSRSEMNVSTLELGDSALYLCASSSTPTGIYEQYFGPGTRLTVT.

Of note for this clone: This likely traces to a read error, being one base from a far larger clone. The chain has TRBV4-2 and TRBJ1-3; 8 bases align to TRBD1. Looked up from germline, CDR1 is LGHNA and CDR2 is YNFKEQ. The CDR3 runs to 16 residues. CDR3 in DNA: TGTGCCCGCAGCAGGTGGGGACAGGACTCTGGAAACACCATATATTTT. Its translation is CARSRWGQDSGNTIYF.

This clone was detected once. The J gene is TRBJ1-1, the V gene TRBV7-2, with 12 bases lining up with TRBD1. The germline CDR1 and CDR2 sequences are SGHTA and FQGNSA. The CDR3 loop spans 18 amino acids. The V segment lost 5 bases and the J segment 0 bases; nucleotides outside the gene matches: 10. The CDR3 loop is CASSLYTGTGGLNTEAFF. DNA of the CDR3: TGTGCCAGCAGCCTATACACTGGGACAGGGGGCTTGAACACTGAAGCTTTCTTT.

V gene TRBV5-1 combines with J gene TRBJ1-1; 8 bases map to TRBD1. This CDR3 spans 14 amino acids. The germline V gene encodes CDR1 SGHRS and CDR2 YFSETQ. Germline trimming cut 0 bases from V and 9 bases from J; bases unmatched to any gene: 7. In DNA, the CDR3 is TGCGCCAGCAGCTTGGGTTCCCAGGGGGCGAAAGCTTTCTTT. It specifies CASSLGSQGAKAFF.

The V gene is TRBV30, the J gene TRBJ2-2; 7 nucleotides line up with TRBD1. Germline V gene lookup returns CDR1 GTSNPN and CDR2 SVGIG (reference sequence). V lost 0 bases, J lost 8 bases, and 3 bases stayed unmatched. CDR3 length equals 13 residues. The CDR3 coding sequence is TGTGCCTGGAGTGTAGGGGGCCCGGGGGAGCTGTTTTTT. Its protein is CAWSVGGPGELFF.

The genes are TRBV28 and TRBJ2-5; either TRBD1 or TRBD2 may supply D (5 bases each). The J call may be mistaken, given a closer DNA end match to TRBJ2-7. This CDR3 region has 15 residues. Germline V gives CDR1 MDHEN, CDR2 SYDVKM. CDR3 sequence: CASSGRDGSSYEQYF. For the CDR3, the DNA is TGTGCCAGCAGCGGACGGGACGGAAGCTCCTACGAGCAGTACTTC.

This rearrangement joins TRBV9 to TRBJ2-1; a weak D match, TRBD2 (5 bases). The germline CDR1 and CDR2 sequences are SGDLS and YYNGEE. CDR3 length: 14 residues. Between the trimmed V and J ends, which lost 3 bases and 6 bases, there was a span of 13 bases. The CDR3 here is CASSDHGLLNEQFF. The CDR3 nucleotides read TGTGCCAGCAGCGACCACGGACTGCTCAATGAGCAGTTCTTC. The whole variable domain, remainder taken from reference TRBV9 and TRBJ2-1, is DSGVTQTPKHLITATGQRVTLRCSPRSGDLSVYWYQQSLDQGLQFLIQYYNGEERAKGNILERFSAQQFPDLHSELNLSSLELGDSALYFCASSDHGLLNEQFFGPGTRLTVL.

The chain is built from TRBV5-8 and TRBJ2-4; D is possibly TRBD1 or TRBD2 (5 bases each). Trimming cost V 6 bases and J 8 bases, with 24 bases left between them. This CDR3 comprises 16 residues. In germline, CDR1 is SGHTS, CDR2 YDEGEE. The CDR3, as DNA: TGTGCCAGCATCTCTCCCAGGTCGGGACGCAGGGACATTCAGTACTTC. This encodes CASISPRSGRRDIQYF.

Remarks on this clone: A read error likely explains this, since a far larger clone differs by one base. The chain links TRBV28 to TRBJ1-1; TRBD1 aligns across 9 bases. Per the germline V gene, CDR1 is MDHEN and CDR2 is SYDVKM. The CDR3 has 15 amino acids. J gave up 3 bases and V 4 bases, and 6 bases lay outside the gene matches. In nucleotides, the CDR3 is TGTGCCAGCAGTTCAACAGGGGGCATTTACACTGAAGCTTTCTTT. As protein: CASSSTGGIYTEAFF.

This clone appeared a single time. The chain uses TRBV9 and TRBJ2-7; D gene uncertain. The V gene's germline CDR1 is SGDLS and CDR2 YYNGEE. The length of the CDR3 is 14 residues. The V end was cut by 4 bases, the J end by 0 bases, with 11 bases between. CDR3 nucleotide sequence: TGTGCCAGCAGCTTCTATGTTACCTCCTACGAGCAGTACTTC. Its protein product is CASSFYVTSYEQYF.

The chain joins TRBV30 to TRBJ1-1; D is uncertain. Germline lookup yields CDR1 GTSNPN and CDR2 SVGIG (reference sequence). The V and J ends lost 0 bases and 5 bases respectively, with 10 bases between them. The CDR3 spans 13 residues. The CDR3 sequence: CAWSVQESTEAFF. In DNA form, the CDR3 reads TGTGCCTGGAGTGTACAAGAGAGTACTGAAGCTTTCTTT.

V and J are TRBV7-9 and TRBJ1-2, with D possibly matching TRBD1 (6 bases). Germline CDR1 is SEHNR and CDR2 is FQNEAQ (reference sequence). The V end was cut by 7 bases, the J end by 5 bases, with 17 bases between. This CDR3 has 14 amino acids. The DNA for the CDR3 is TGTGCCAGCAACCACCCCGACAGGAGATATGGCTACACCTTC. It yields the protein CASNHPDRRYGYTF.

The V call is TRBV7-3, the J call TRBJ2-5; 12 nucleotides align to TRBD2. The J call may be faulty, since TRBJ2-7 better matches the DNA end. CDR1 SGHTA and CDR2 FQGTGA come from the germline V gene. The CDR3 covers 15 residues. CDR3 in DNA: TGTGCCAGCAGCCCGACTAGCGGGAGACCCTACGAGCAGTACTTC. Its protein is CASSPTSGRPYEQYF.

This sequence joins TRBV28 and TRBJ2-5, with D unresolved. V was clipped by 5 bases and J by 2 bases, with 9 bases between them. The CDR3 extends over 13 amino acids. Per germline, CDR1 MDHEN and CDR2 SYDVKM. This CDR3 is CASSPVGQETQYF. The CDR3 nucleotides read TGTGCCAGCAGTCCGGTAGGGCAAGAGACCCAGTACTTC.

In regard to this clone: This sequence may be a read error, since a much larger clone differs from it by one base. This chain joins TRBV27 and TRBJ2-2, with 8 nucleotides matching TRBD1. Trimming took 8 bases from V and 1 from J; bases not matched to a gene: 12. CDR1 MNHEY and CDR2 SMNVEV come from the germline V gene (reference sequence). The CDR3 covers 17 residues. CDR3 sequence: CASDPSRDRLNTGELFF. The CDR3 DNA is TGTGCCAGCGATCCCTCCAGGGACAGGCTGAACACCGGGGAGCTGTTTTTT.

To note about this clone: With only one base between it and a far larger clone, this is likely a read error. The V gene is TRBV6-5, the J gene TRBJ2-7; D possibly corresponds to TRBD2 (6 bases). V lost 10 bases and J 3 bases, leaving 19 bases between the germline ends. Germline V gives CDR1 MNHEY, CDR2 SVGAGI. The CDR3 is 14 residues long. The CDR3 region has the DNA TGTGCCAACAACGACCCCGGGACTCACTACGAGCAGTACTTC. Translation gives CANNDPGTHYEQYF.

The CDR3 loop is CASSLGTGRDYGYTF. CDR3 bases: TGTGCCAGCAGCTTAGGTACAGGGAGGGACTATGGCTACACCTTC. V gene TRBV11-2 combines with J gene TRBJ1-2; tentative D call: TRBD1 (6 bases). The germline V gene encodes CDR1 SGHAT and CDR2 FQNNGV. This CDR3 has 15 residues. Trimming removed 1 base from V and 3 bases from J, with 12 bases in between.

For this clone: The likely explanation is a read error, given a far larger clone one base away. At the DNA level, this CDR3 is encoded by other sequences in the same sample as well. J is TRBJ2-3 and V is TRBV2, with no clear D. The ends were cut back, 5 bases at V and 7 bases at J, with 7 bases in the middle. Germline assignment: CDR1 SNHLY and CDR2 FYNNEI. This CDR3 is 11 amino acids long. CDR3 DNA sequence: TGTGCCAGCAGTCCAGACCATACGCAGTATTTT. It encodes CASSPDHTQYF.

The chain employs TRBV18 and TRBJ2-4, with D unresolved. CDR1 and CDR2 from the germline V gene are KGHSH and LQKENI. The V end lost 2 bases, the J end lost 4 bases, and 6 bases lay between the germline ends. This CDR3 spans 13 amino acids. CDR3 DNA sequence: TGTGCCAGCTCACCAGGCCTTAAAAACATTCAGTACTTC. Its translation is CASSPGLKNIQYF.

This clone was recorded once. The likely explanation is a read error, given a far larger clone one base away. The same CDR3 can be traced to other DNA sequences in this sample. The CDR3 region has the DNA TGCAGCGTTACTGGACTAGCGGGAGGCTACTACAATGAGCAGTTCTTC. It specifies CSVTGLAGGYYNEQFF. The chain recombines TRBV29-1 with TRBJ2-1, with 14 positions matching TRBD2. Unmatched junction bases numbered 6, after V lost 5 bases and J lost 3 bases. CDR3 size: 16 residues. CDR1 and CDR2 (germline): SQVTM, ANQGSEA.